The sample holds one count of the clone carrying this T cell receptor beta chain. Its target is not known. The source of the sample is a study of blood T cells in healthy people across ages. A J-beta primer mix and a sample-barcoded 5' primer were used in a second PCR of roughly 6 to 11 cycles. Tags on each cDNA molecule came from a template-switch adaptor with 12 random nucleotides. Sequencing recovered at least 3 million CDR3-containing paired-end reads from each sample. One entry per CDR3 protein, called by TCRdb with MiXCR from the 5' RACE reads. The sample gives 710,000 or so distinct CDR3 sequences, about 34% of which show up once; approximately 15% is in the top ten. Whole-study results and caveats: Among T cells, TCR beta diversity per million cells dropped roughly linearly as age rose. The study found more naive CD4+ cells and higher diversity in long-lived than aged donors.

This CDR3 comprises 19 residues. Deletions cut 0 bases from V and 0 bases from J, with 15 bases between. Germline assignment: CDR1 SGHVS and CDR2 FNYEAQ. The source is an elderly woman in good health. The J gene is TRBJ2-6, the V gene TRBV7-6; a possible D gene is TRBD2 (6 bases). The sample taken for sequencing was blood. The CDR3 bases are TGTGCCAGCAGCTTAGCGCTCGAGGGACTGAACTCTGGGGCCAACGTCCTGACTTTC. It yields the protein CASSLALEGLNSGANVLTF.